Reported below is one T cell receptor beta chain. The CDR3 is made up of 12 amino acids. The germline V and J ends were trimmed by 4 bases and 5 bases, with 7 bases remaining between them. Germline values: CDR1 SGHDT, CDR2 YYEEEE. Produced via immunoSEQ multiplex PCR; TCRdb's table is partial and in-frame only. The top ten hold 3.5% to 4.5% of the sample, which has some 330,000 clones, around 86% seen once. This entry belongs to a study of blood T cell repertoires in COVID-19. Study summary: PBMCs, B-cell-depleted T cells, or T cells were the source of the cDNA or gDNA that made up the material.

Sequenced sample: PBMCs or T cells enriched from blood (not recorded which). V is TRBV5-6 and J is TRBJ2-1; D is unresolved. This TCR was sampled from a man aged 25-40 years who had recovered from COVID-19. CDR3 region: CASSPIDNEQFF. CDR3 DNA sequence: TGTGCCAGCAGCCCCATTGACAATGAGCAGTTCTTC.